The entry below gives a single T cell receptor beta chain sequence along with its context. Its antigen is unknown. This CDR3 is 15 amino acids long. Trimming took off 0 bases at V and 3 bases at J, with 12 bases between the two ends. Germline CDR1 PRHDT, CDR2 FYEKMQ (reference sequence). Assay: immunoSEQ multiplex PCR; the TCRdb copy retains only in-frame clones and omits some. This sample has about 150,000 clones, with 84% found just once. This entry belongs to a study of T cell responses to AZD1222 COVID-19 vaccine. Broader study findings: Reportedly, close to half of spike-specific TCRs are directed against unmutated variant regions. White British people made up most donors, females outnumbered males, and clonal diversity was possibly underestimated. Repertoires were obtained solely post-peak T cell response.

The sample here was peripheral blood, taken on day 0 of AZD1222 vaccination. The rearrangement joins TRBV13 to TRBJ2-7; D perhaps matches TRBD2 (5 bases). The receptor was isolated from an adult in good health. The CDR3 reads CASSLGLGGFYEQYF. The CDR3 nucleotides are TGTGCCAGCAGCTTAGGCCTAGGAGGTTTCTACGAGCAGTACTTC.